The 20 T cell receptor beta chains reported below all come from one sample, sequenced in a study of blood T cells in healthy people across ages. For the second PCR, which ran for about 7 to 12 cycles, a sample-barcoded 5' primer and a J-beta primer mix were used. TCRdb called the 5' RACE reads again in MiXCR, with one record for every CDR3 protein. The data hold about 1.8 million distinct CDR3 sequences, with 40% to 55% observed a single time. The source material was blood. The receptors were sampled from a woman between 40 and 55 years old in good health.

This clonotype was picked up a small number of times. Germline is not matched at one junction end, which may reflect a read error. The chain couples TRBV7-2 to TRBJ1-5; TRBD1 aligns across 8 bases. In germline, CDR1 is SGHTA, CDR2 FQGNSA. This CDR3 has 16 residues. The CDR3 region has the DNA TGTGCCAGCAGTTTAGAGGGGACAGGTTGGAATCAGCCCCAGCATTTT. Residues: CASSLEGTGWNQPQHF.

The table lists this clonotype with many counts. This chain links TRBV20-1 with TRBJ2-7, with D tentatively TRBD2 (5 bases). V lost 3 bases, J lost 3 bases, and 9 bases lay in between. Looked up from germline, CDR1 is DFQATT and CDR2 is SNEGSKA (reference sequence). The CDR3 is 12 residues long. The chain's CDR3 is CSASAGVYEQYF. Here the CDR3 DNA reads TGCAGTGCTAGTGCGGGCGTCTACGAGCAGTACTTC.

The CDR3 nucleotides read TGCGCCAGCAGCCAAACGACCGGAGGGACCCAGTACTTC. Residues: CASSQTTGGTQYF. The chain employs TRBV4-1 and TRBJ2-7; possible D gene TRBD2, 5 bases. With the DNA end fitting TRBJ2-5 better, the J assignment may be wrong. CDR3 length: 13 amino acids. CDR1 MGHRA and CDR2 YSYEKL come from the germline V gene.

The J gene is TRBJ2-1, the V gene TRBV6-2 or TRBV6-3, with TRBD2 as a possible D gene (6 bases). The CDR3 is 14 residues long. Germline V gives CDR1 MNHEY, CDR2 SVGEGT. Trimming took off 5 bases at V and 4 bases at J, with 12 bases between the two ends. This chain's CDR3 is CASSVAGYYNEQFF. The CDR3 DNA reads as TGTGCCAGCAGTGTGGCGGGGTATTACAATGAGCAGTTCTTC.

The chain is built from TRBV11-2 and TRBJ2-4; a weak D match, TRBD1 (5 bases). The J call is doubtful: the DNA matches TRBJ2-7 better. The CDR3 has 14 residues. The germline CDR1 and CDR2 sequences are SGHAT and FQNNGV. CDR3 DNA sequence: TGTGCCAGCAGCTTAGTGTGGACAAGTGGCGAGCAGTACTTC. Translated, it gives CASSLVWTSGEQYF.

Only a few counts were recorded for this clonotype. The CDR3 DNA sequence: TGTGCCAGCAGTGCCCAGGGACAGAGCAATTCCTACGAGCAGTACTTC. Amino acid sequence: CASSAQGQSNSYEQYF. The chain employs TRBV6-2 or TRBV6-3 and TRBJ2-7; 7 bases are shared with TRBD1. The V gene's germline CDR1 is MNHEY and CDR2 SVGEGT. The J segment lost 1 base and the V segment lost 5 bases, leaving 11 bases of the junction unmatched. CDR3 size: 16 residues.

This clonotype was observed a handful of times. The rearrangement uses TRBV25-1 and TRBJ2-5; TRBD1 is a possible D gene (6 bases). The CDR3 covers 15 residues. CDR1 and CDR2 (germline): MGHDK, SYGVNS. Deletions cut 1 base from V and 0 bases from J, with 9 bases between. Here the CDR3 reads CASSEWDTYQETQYF. As DNA, the CDR3 is TGTGCCAGCAGTGAATGGGACACTTACCAAGAGACCCAGTACTTC.

The V and J genes are TRBV10-2 and TRBJ2-1; no reliable D call. In germline, CDR1 is WSHSY, CDR2 SAAADI. V was shortened by 4 bases and J by 7 bases, with 14 bases between the two germline ends. The CDR3 extends over 14 amino acids. The CDR3 loop is CASSGATVVNEQFF. The CDR3 coding sequence is TGCGCCAGCAGTGGGGCGACGGTCGTTAATGAGCAGTTCTTC.

This clonotype turned up a few times. The gene calls are TRBV11-2 and TRBJ1-6, with no clear D. Trimming removed 1 base at V and 10 bases at J, with 14 bases between. CDR1 and CDR2 (germline): SGHAT, FQNNGV. The CDR3 runs to 15 residues. The DNA of the CDR3 is TGTGCCAGCAGCTTAGTTTTGGTCAAGGGATCACCCCTCCACTTT. As protein: CASSLVLVKGSPLHF.

The CDR3 region has the DNA TGCGCCAGCAGCCACGACGCGGTGGCGATCACAGATACGCAGTATTTT. Its translation: CASSHDAVAITDTQYF. The V gene is TRBV4-1, the J gene TRBJ2-3; D not certain. The CDR3 covers 16 residues. Trimming took 3 bases from V and 2 from J, leaving 15 bases between them. Germline values: CDR1 MGHRA, CDR2 YSYEKL.

The chain employs TRBV29-1 and TRBJ1-2, with a weak D call TRBD1 (6 bases). In germline, CDR1 is SQVTM, CDR2 ANQGSEA. V was pared by 7 bases and J by 4 bases, with 16 bases between. This CDR3 region has 13 residues. The CDR3 DNA reads TGCAGCGGCCTAGGAGGGGGAAGCTATGGCTACACCTTC. It specifies CSGLGGGSYGYTF.

The V call is TRBV18, the J call TRBJ2-1; 7 positions agree with TRBD2. Trimming at V came to 0 bases and at J to 5 bases, leaving 4 bases not matched to a gene. Germline-derived CDR1 and CDR2 are KGHSH and LQKENI. The CDR3 is made up of 15 amino acids. CDR3 nucleotides: TGTGCCAGCTCACCACCCCTAGCGGCAAACAATGAGCAGTTCTTC. It is translated as CASSPPLAANNEQFF.

This clonotype was recorded a few times. The chain joins TRBV29-1 to TRBJ1-2; D remains unclear. The CDR3 has 13 amino acids. V was trimmed by 4 bases and J by 8 bases, leaving 17 bases between them. Germline V lookup: CDR1 SQVTM, CDR2 ANQGSEA. This CDR3 is CSVVEGSVGGYTF. In nucleotides, the CDR3 is TGCAGCGTTGTGGAGGGATCAGTCGGGGGCTACACCTTC.

This clonotype was detected a few times. This chain connects TRBV7-9 to TRBJ2-5; 8 bases are a match to TRBD1. CDR3 length: 16 amino acids. Germline V gene sequence: CDR1 SEHNR, CDR2 FQNEAQ (reference sequence). V shed 4 bases, J shed 3 bases, and the junction held 10 bases outside the gene matches. The CDR3 DNA is TGTGCCAGCAGCTCCCCGGACAGGGTGGTCGAAGAGACCCAGTACTTC. This encodes CASSSPDRVVEETQYF.

This clonotype was seen only a few times. The V and J genes are TRBV20-1 and TRBJ2-1, with 12 bases lining up with TRBD2. This CDR3 has 17 residues. The V gene's germline CDR1 is DFQATT and CDR2 SNEGSKA (reference sequence). V shed 1 base, J shed 2 bases, and the junction held 6 bases outside the gene matches. DNA of the CDR3: TGCAGTGCTAGAGGTACCCGACTAGCGGGGGCCTACAATGAGCAGTTCTTC. Its translation is CSARGTRLAGAYNEQFF.

A single count supports this clonotype. The chain recombines TRBV7-2 with TRBJ2-3; 15 bases align to TRBD2. V shed 5 bases and J 7 bases; nucleotides not matched to a gene: 7. This CDR3 spans 16 amino acids. CDR1 SGHTA and CDR2 FQGNSA come from the germline V gene. DNA of the CDR3: TGTGCCAGCAGCCCCGGGACTAGCGGGGGGCAGAATACGCAGTATTTT. This sequence encodes CASSPGTSGGQNTQYF.

The V gene is TRBV6-1, the J gene TRBJ2-5, with D hard to call. Trimming stripped 7 bases from V and 5 bases from J, with 23 bases between. Germline V gives CDR1 MNHNS, CDR2 SASEGT. The CDR3 is 16 amino acids. The CDR3, as DNA: TGTGCCAGCATGAAAAAAAGTTCCACCGTTTTGGAGACCCAGTACTTC. Translating gives CASMKKSSTVLETQYF.

The V and J genes are TRBV14 and TRBJ2-1; TRBD2 agrees at 9 bases. In germline, CDR1 is SGHDN, CDR2 FVKESK. The CDR3 is made up of 17 amino acids. J gave up 8 bases and V 0 bases, and 11 bases lay outside the gene matches. CDR3 protein: CASSQDGGGATRDEQFF. Written as DNA, the CDR3 is TGTGCCAGCAGCCAAGATGGCGGGGGGGCTACCCGAGATGAGCAGTTCTTC. Filled out from reference TRBV14 and TRBJ2-1, the complete variable domain reads EAGVTQFPSHSVIEKGQTVTLRCDPISGHDNLYWYRRVMGKEIKFLLHFVKESKQDESGMPNNRFLAERTGGTYSTLKVQPAELEDSGVYFCASSQDGGGATRDEQFFGPGTRLTVL.

The chain carries TRBV11-2 and TRBJ2-5; 9 bases agree with TRBD2. CDR1 is SGHAT and CDR2 is FQNNGV in the germline V gene. The CDR3 has 14 residues. The junction had 3 bases not matched to a gene; V was cut back by 4 bases and J by 3 bases. CDR3 coding DNA: TGTGCCAGCAGCTCGAAGCGGGGGGAAGAGACCCAGTACTTC. It yields the protein CASSSKRGEETQYF.

This chain links TRBV20-1 with TRBJ1-2; D is unclear. Germline lookup yields CDR1 DFQATT and CDR2 SNEGSKA (reference sequence). V lost 5 bases and J 4 bases, leaving 17 bases between the germline ends. This CDR3 is 14 amino acids long. In nucleotides, the CDR3 is TGCAGTGCTCCCCTTCAATTTGCCCCCTATGGCTACACCTTC. This translates into CSAPLQFAPYGYTF.